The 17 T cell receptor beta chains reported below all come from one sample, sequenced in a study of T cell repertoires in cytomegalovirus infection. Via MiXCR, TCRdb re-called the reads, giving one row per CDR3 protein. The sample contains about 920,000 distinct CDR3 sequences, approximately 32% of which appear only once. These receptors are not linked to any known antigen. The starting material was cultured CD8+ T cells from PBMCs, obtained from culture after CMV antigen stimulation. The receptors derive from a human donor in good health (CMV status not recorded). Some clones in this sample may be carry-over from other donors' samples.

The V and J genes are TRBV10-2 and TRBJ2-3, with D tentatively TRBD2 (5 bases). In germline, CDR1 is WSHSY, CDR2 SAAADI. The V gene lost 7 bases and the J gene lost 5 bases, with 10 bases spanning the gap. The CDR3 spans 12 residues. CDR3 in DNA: TGCGCCAGCACCCCGGACTTAGATACGCAGTATTTT. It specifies CASTPDLDTQYF.

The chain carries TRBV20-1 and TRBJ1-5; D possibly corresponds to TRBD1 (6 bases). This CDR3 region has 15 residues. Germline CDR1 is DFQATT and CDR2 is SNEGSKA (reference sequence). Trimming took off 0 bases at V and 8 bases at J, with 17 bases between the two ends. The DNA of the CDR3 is TGCAGTGCTAGAGACACAGGGCCCGGTGAGGAGCCCCAGCATTTT. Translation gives CSARDTGPGEEPQHF.

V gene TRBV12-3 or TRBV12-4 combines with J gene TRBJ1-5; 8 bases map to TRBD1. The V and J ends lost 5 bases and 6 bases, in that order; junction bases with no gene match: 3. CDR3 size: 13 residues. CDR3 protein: CASSPGQVQPQHF. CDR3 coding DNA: TGTGCCAGCAGTCCGGGACAGGTTCAGCCCCAGCATTTT.

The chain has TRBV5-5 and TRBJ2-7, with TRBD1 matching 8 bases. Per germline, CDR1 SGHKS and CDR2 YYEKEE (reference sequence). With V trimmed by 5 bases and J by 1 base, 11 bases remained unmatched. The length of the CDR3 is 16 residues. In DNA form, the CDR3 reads TGTGCCAGCAGTTACGGACAGGGCCATCTTTCCTACGAGCAGTACTTC. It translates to CASSYGQGHLSYEQYF.

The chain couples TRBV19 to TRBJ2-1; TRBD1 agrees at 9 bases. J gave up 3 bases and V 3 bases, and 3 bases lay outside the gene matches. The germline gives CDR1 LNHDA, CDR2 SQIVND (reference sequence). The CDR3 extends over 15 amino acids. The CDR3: CASSMGTGHYNEQFF. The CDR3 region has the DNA TGTGCCAGTAGTATGGGGACAGGGCACTACAATGAGCAGTTCTTC.

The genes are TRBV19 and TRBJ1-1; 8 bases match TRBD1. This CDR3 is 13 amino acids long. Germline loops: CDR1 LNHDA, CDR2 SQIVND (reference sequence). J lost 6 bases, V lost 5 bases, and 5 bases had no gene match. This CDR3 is CASSQGALAEAFF. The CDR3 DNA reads TGTGCCAGTAGTCAGGGGGCACTCGCTGAAGCTTTCTTT.

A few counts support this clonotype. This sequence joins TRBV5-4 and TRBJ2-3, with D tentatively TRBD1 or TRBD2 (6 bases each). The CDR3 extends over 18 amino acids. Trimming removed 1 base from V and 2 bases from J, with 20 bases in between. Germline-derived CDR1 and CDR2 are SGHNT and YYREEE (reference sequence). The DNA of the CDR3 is TGTGCCAGCAGCTTGTATTACGGAGGGACAACCTACACAGATACGCAGTATTTT. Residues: CASSLYYGGTTYTDTQYF.

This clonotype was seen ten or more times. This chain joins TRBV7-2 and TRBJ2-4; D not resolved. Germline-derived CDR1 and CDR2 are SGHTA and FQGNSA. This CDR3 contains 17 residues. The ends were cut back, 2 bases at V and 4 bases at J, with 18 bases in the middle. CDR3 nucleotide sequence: TGTGCCAGCAGCTTATACCGCAGAGGACCGTTGAAAAACATTCAGTACTTC. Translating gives CASSLYRRGPLKNIQYF.

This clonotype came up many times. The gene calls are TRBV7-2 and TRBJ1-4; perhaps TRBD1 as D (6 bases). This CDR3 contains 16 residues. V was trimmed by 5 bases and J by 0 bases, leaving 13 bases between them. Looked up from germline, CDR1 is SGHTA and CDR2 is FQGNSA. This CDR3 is CASSRTAYATNEKLFF. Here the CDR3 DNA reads TGTGCCAGCAGCCGGACAGCGTATGCAACTAATGAAAAACTGTTTTTT.

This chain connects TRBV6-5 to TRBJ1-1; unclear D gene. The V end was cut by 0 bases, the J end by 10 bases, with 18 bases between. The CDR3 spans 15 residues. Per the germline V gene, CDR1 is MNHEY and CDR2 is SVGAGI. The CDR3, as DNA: TGTGCCAGCAGTTACTCGAACCCCACCCTAGTGGGAGCTTTCTTT. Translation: CASSYSNPTLVGAFF.

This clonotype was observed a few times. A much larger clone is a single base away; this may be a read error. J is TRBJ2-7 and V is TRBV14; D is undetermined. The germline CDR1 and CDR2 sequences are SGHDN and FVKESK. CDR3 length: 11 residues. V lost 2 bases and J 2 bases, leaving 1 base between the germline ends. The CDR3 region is CASSQTYEQYF. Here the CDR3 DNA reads TGTGCCAGCAGCCAAACCTACGAGCAGTACTTC.

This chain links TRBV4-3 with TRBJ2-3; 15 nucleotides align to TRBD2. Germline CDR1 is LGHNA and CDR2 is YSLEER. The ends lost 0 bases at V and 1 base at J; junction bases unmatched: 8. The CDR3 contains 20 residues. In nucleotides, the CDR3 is TGCGCCAGCAGCCAAGATGGGACTAGCGGGGGGCCGGTCGGCACAGATACGCAGTATTTT. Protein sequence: CASSQDGTSGGPVGTDTQYF.

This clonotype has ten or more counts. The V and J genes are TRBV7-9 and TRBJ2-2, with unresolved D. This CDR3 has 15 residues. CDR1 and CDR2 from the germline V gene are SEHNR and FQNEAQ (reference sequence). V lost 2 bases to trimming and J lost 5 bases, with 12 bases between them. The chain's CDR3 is CASSLRSLGTGELFF. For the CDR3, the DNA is TGTGCCAGCAGCTTACGCAGTCTGGGGACCGGGGAGCTGTTTTTT.

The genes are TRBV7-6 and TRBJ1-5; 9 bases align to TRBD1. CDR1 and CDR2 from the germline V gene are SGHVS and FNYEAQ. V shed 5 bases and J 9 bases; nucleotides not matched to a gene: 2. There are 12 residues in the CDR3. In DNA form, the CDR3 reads TGTGCCAGCAGCCCGGGACAGGGGCCCCAGCATTTT. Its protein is CASSPGQGPQHF.

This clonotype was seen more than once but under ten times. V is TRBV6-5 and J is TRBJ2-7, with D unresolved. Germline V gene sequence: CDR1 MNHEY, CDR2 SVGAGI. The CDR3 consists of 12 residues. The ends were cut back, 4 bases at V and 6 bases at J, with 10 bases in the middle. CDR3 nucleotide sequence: TGTGCCAGCAGTTCTGGGTCTGTCGAGCAGTACTTC. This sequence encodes CASSSGSVEQYF.

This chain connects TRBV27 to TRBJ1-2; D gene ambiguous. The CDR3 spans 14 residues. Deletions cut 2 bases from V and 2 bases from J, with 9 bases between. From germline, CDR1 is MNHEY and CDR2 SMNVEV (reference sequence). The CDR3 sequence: CASSLTEANYGYTF. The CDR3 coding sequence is TGTGCCAGCAGTTTAACAGAGGCAAACTATGGCTACACCTTC.

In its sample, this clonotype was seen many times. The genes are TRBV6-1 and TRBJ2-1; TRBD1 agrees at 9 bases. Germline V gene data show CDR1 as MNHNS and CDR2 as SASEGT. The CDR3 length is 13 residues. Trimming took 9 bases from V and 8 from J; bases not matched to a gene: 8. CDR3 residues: CASSGTGSDEQFF. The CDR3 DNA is TGTGCCAGTTCCGGGACAGGGTCCGATGAGCAGTTCTTC.